Sequencing of this T cell receptor (beta chain) was carried out in a study of CD8+CD57+ T cells in acquired aplastic anemia (dated by TCRdb to the late 2010s). With respect to the entire study: DNA extracted from sorted CD4+ and CD8+ cells had a mean of about 3.3 ug, with a range of roughly 0.18 to 27.4 ug. For healthy donor samples, the average read count was around 9.9 million for CD4+ cells and 11 million to 13 million for CD8+ cells. The study at large found these results: Between patients and healthy controls, no significant difference in CD8+ Simpson's diversity was found (P=0.060). Around 30 CD8+ CDR3 sequences were found in both patients and controls but appeared to be highly expressed in patients and within the immunodominant clones of the patients.

After removal of 5 bases from V and 6 bases from J, the junction retains 8 bases not matched to a gene. From a lookup of the germline V gene (reference sequence), CDR1 and CDR2 are SEHNR and FQNEAQ. Inclusive of the bounding cysteine and phenylalanine, the CDR3 is 16 residues long. CDR3 DNA only is kept here, 48 bases in frame from base 1. About this clonotype: Its specific antigen is unknown. No base-level quality is on record; no much larger clone is a single base apart.

Genomic DNA served as template for TCR beta VDJ combination and CDR3 sequence profiling. An Illumina HiSeq 2000 was the platform used for TCR repertoire sequencing. In the original analysis: TRBV/TRBJ rearrangement plots, CDR3 size and DJ length profiles, and Simpson's diversity index were used to assess repertoires. Whichever DNA sequence was most abundant in the deep sequencing data was defined as the immunodominant clone. CDR3 amino acid sequences were screened for sharing across subjects and were compared with published repertoires and the VDJdb database. Starting from the raw public reads, TCRdb applied fastp trimming at Q25, assembled clones with MiXCR and retained in-frame beta chains. Identical CDR3 proteins give one entry, which carries the most common genes and DNA. These V and J calls are TCRdb output, not the study's own analysis. The sample records fewer than 250,000 distinct CDR3 sequences, roughly half of which are singletons. Jointly, the top ten make up 16% of the sample.

TCR repertoires of sorted CD4+ and CD8+ blood T cells from severe aplastic anemia patients and healthy subjects were deep-sequenced in the study. Ficoll-Paque density gradient centrifugation was used to isolate peripheral blood mononuclear cells. Before DNA extraction, CD4+ and CD8+ T cells were sorted with FACS or magnetic beads. The rearrangement joined TRBV7-9 to TRBJ1-5, and 12 bases in between align with TRBD1. The clonotype originates from a human donor in good health, serving as a control. The sample was sorted CD4+, CD8+, or CD8+CD57+ T cells (not recorded which) from PBMCs. CDR3 protein: CASSDAGTGGFQPQHF. The nucleotide sequence is TGTGCCAGCAGCGACGCCGGGACAGGGGGCTTTCAGCCCCAGCATTTT.